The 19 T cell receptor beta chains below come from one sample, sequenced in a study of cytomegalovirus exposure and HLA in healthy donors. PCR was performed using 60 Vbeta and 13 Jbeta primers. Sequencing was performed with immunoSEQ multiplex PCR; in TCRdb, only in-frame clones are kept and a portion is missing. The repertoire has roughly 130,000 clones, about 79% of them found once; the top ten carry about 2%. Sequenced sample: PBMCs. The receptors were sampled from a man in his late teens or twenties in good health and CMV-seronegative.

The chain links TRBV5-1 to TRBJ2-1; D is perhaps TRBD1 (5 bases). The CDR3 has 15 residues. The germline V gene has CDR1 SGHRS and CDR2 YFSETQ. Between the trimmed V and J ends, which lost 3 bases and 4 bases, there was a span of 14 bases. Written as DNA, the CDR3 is TGCGCCAGCAGCTCGGACATTTCAGTTTACAATGAGCAGTTCTTC. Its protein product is CASSSDISVYNEQFF. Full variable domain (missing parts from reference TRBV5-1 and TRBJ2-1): KAGVTQTPRYLIKTRGQQVTLSCSPISGHRSVSWYQQTPGQGLQFLFEYFSETQRNKGNFPGRFSGRQFSNSRSEMNVSTLELGDSALYLCASSSDISVYNEQFFGPGTRLTVL.

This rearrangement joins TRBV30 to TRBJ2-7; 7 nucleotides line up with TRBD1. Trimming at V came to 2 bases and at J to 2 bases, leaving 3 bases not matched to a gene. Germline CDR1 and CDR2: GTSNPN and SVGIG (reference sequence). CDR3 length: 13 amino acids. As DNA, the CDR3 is TGTGCCTGGAGTAGGGACAGCACCTACGAGCAGTACGTC. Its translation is CAWSRDSTYEQYV.

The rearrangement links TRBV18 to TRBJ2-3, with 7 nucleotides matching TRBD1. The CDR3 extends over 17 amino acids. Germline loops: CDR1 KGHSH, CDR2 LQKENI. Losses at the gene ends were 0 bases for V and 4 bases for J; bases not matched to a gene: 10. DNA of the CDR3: TGTGCCAGCTCACCACCGAGTCGACAGGGAACCGCAGATACGCAGTATTTT. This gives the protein CASSPPSRQGTADTQYF. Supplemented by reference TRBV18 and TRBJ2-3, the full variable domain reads NAGVMQNPRHLVRRRGQEARLRCSPMKGHSHVYWYRQLPEEGLKFMVYLQKENIIDESGMPKERFSAEFPKEGPSILRIQQVVRGDSAAYFCASSPPSRQGTADTQYFGPGTRLTVL.

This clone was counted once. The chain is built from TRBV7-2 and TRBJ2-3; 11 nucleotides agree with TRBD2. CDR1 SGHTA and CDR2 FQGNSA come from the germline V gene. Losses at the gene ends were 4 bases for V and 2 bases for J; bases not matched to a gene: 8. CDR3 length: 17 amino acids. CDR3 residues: CASSSAGTSGFTDTQYF. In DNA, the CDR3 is TGTGCCAGCAGCTCTGCCGGGACTAGCGGCTTCACAGATACGCAGTATTTT.

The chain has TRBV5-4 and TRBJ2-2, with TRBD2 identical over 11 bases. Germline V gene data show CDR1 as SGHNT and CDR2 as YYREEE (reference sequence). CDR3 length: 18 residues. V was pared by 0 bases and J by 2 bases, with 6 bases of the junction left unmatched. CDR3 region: CASSLAVTSGKNTGELFF. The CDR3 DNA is TGTGCCAGCAGCTTGGCTGTGACTAGCGGGAAAAACACCGGGGAGCTGTTTTTT.

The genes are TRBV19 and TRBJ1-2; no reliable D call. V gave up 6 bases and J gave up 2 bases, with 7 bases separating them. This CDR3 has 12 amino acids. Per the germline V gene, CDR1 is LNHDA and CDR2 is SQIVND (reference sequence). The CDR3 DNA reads TGTGCCAGTAGGAGTCCGAACTATGGCTACACCTTC. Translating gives CASRSPNYGYTF.

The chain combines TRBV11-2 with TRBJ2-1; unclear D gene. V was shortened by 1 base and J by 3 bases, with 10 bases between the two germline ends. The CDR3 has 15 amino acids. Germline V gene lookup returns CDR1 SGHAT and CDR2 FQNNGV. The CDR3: CASSLVIGGYNEQFF. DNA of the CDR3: TGTGCCAGCAGCTTAGTGATAGGCGGCTACAATGAGCAGTTCTTC.

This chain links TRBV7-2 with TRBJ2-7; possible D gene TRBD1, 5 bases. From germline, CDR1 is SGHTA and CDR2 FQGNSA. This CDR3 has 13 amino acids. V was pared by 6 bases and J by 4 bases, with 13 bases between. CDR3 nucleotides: TGTGCCAGCAGTTTTCAGACAGATTACGAGCAGTACTTC. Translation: CASSFQTDYEQYF.

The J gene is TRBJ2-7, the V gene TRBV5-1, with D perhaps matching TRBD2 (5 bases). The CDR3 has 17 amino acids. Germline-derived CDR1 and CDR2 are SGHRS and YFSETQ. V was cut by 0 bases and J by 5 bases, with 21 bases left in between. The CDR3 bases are TGCGCCAGCAGCTTGGCCAAACGGCGGCTAGCCGTCCACGAGCAGTACGTC. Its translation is CASSLAKRRLAVHEQYV.

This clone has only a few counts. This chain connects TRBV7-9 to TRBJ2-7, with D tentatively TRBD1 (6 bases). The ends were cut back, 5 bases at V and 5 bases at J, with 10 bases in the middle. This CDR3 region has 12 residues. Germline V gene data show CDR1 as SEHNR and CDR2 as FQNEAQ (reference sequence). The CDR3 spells CASSVNRDEQYF. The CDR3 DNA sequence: TGTGCCAGCAGCGTTAACAGGGACGAGCAGTACTTC.

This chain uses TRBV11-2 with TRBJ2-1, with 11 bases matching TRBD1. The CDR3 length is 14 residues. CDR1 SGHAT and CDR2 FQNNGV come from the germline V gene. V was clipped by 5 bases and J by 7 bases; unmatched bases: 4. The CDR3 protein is CASSLGQGENEQFF. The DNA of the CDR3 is TGTGCCAGCAGCCTGGGACAGGGGGAGAATGAGCAGTTCTTC. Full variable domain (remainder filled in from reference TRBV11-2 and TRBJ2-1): EAGVAQSPRYKIIEKRQSVAFWCNPISGHATLYWYQQILGQGPKLLIQFQNNGVVDDSQLPKDRFSAERLKGVDSTLKIQPAKLEDSAVYLCASSLGQGENEQFFGPGTRLTVL.

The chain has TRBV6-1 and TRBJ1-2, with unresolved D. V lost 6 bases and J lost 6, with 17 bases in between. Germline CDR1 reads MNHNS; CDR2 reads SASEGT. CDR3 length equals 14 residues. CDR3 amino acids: CASSGHWRKNGYTF. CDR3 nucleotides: TGTGCCAGCAGCGGCCATTGGCGGAAGAATGGCTACACCTTC.

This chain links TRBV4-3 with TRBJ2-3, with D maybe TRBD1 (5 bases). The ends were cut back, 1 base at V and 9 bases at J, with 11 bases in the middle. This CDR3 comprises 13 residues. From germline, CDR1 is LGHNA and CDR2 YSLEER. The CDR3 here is CASSQGRGITQYF. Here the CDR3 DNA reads TGCGCCAGCAGCCAAGGAAGGGGCATCACGCAGTATTTT.

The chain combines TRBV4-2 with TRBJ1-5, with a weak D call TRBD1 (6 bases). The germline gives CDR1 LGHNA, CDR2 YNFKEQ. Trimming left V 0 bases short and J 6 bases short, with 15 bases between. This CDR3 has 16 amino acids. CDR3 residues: CASSQDVVRGSQPQHF. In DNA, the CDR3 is TGTGCCAGCAGCCAAGATGTGGTCAGGGGCAGTCAGCCCCAGCATTTT.

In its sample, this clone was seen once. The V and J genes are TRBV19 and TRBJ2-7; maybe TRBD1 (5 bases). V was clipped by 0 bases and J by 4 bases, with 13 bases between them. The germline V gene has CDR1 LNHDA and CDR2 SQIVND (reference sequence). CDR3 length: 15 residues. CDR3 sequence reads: CASSIDGQGHYEQYF. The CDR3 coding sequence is TGTGCCAGTAGTATAGACGGCCAGGGCCATTACGAGCAGTACTTC.

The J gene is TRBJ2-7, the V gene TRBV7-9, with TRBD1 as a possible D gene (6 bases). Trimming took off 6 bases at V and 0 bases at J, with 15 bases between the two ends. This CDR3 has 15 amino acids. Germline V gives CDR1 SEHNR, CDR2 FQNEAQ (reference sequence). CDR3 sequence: CASSTQGSSSYEQYF. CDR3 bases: TGTGCCAGCAGTACACAGGGCAGTAGCTCCTACGAGCAGTACTTC.

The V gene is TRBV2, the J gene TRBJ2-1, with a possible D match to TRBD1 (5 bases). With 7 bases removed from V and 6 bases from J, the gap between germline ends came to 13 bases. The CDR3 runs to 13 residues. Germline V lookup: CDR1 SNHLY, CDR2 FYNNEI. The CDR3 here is CASKGAGFNEQFF. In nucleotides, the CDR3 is TGTGCCAGCAAAGGGGCCGGGTTCAATGAGCAGTTCTTC.

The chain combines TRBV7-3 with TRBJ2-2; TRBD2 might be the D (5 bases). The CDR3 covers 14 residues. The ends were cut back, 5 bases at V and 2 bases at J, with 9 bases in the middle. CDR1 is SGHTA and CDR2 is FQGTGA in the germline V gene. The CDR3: CASSQSGNTGELFF. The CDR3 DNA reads TGTGCCAGCAGCCAAAGCGGTAACACCGGGGAGCTGTTTTTT.

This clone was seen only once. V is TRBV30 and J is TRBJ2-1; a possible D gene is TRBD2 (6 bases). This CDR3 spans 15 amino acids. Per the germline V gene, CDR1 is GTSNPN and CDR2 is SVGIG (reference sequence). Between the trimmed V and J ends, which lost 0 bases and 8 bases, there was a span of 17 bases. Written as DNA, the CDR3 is TGTGCCTGGAGTGTACGAGAGACTAGTGTTGATGAGCAGTTCTTC. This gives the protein CAWSVRETSVDEQFF. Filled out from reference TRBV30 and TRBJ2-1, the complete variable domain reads SQTIHQWPATLVQPVGSPLSLECTVEGTSNPNLYWYRQAAGRGLQLLFYSVGIGQISSEVPQNLSASRPQDRQFILSSKKLLLSDSGFYLCAWSVRETSVDEQFFGPGTRLTVL.